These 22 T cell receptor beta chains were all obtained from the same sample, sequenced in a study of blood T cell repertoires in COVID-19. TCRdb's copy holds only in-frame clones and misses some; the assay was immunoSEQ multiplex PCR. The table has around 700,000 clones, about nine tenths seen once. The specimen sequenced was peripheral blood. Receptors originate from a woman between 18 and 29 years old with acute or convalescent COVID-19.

The CDR3 DNA reads TGTGCCAGCAGCCAAGCCTACGGGACAGGGGAGGGGTGGCAGTTCTTC. Its protein is CASSQAYGTGEGWQFF. The chain is built from TRBV3-1 (or the pseudogene TRBV3-2) and TRBJ2-1; 10 nucleotides line up with TRBD1. V shed 1 base and J 12 bases; nucleotides not matched to a gene: 12. This CDR3 region has 16 residues. From germline, CDR1 is LGHDT and CDR2 YNNKEL (reference sequence).

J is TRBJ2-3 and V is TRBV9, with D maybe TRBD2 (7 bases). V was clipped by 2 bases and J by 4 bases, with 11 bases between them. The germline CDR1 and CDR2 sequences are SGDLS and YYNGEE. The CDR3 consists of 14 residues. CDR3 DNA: TGTGCCAGCAGCGTCGACGGGGGGCCAGATACGCAGTATTTT. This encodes CASSVDGGPDTQYF.

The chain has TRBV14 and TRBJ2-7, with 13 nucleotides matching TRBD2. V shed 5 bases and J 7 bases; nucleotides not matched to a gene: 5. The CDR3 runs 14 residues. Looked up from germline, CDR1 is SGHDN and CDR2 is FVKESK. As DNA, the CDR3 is TGTGCCAGCAGCATGCCGGGACTAGCGGGAGAGCAGTACTTC. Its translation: CASSMPGLAGEQYF.

The CDR3 coding sequence is TGTGCCAGCAGCTTGGGGGAAGCGGGAGAGACCCAGTACTTC. The encoded protein is CASSLGEAGETQYF. This chain uses TRBV7-7 with TRBJ2-5; D might be TRBD2 (6 bases). CDR3 length: 14 residues. Germline V lookup: CDR1 SSHAT, CDR2 FNYEAQ (reference sequence). The ends were cut back, 3 bases at V and 4 bases at J, with 12 bases in the middle.

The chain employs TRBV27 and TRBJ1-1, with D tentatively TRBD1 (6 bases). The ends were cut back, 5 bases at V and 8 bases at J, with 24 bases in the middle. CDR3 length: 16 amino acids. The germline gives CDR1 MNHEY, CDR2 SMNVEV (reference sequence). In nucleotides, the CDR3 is TGTGCCAGCAGTCTAACGACGCCAGGGGTTGGCCAAGAAGCTTTCTTT. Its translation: CASSLTTPGVGQEAFF.

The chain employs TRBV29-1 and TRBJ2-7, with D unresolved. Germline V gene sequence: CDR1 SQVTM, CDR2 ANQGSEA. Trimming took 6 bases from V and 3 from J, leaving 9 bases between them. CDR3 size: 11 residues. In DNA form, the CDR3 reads TGCAGCGTCAAGAACTACTACGAGCAGTACTTC. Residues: CSVKNYYEQYF.

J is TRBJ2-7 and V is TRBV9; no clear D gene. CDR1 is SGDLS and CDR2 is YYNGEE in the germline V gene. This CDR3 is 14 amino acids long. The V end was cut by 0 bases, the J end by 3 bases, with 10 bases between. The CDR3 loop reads CASSVDEKNYEQYF. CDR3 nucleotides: TGTGCCAGCAGCGTAGATGAGAAAAACTACGAGCAGTACTTC.

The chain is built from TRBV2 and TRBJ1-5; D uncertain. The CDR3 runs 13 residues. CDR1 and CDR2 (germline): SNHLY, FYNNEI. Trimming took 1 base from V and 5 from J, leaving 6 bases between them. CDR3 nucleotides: TGTGCCAGCAGTGAAGACGGGGATCAGCCCCAGCATTTT. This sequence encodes CASSEDGDQPQHF.

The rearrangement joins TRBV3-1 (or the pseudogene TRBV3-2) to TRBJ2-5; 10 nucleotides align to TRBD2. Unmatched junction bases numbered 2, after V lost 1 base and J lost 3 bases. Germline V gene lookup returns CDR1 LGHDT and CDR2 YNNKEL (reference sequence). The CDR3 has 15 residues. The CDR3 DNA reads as TGTGCCAGCAGCCAAGGGACTAGCGGCAAAGAGACCCAGTACTTC. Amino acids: CASSQGTSGKETQYF.

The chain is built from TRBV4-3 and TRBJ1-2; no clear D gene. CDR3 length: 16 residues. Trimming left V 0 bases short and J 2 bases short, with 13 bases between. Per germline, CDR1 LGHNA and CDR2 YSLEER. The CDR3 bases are TGCGCCAGCAGCCAAGATTTTAGCCCTACCAACTATGGCTACACCTTC. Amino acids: CASSQDFSPTNYGYTF.

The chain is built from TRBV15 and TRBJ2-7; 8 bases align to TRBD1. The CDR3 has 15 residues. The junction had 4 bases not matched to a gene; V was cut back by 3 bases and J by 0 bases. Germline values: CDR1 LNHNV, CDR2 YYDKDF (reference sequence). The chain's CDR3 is CATSRPGQASYEQYF. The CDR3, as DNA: TGTGCCACCAGCAGGCCGGGACAGGCCTCCTACGAGCAGTACTTC.

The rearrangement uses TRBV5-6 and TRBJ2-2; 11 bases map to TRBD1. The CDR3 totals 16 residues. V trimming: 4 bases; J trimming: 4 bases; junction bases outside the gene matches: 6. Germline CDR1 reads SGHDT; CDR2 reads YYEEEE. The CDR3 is CASSPDRGLVTGELFF. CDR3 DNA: TGTGCCAGCAGCCCGGACAGGGGGCTTGTCACCGGGGAGCTGTTTTTT.

The CDR3 protein is CATMDGDTSPNEQFF. CDR3 nucleotide sequence: TGTGCCACCATGGATGGGGACACGTCGCCCAATGAGCAGTTCTTC. The chain employs TRBV24-1 and TRBJ2-1, with D tentatively TRBD1 (6 bases). Trimming took 8 bases from V and 6 from J, leaving 19 bases between them. The length of the CDR3 is 15 residues. Germline V CDR1 and CDR2: KGHDR, SFDVKD.

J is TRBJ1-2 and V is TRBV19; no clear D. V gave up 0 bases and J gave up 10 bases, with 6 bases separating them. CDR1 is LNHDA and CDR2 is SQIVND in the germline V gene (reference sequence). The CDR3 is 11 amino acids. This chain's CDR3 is CASSIDRDYTF. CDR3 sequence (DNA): TGTGCCAGTAGTATAGACCGGGACTACACCTTC.

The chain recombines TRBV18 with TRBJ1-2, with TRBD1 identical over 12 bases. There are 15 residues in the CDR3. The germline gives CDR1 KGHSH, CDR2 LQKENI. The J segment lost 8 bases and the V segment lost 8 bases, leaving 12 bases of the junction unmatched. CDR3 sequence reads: CASTSTGQGAGGYTF. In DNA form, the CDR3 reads TGTGCCAGCACCTCTACGGGACAGGGGGCGGGAGGCTACACCTTC.

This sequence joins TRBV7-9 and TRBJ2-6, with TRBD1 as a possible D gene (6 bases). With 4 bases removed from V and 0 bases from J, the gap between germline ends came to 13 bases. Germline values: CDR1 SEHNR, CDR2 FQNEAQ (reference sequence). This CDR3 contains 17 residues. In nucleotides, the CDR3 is TGTGCCAGCAGCTCAGGGACATCTAGCTCTGGGGCCAACGTCCTGACTTTC. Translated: CASSSGTSSSGANVLTF. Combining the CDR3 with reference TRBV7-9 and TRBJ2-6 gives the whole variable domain DTGVSQNPRHKITKRGQNVTFRCDPISEHNRLYWYRQTLGQGPEFLTYFQNEAQLEKSRLLSDRFSAERPKGSFSTLEIQRTEQGDSAMYLCASSSGTSSSGANVLTFGAGSRLTVL.

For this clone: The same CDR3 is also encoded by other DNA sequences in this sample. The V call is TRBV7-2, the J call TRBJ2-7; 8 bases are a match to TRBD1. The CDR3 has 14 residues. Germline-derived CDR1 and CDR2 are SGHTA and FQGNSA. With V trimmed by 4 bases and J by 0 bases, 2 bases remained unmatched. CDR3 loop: CASSSGTGSYEQYF. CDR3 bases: TGTGCCAGCAGCTCCGGGACAGGCTCCTACGAGCAGTACTTC.

This CDR3 reads CASSEGTGSSYEQYF. The CDR3 DNA is TGTGCCAGCAGTGAAGGGACGGGAAGCTCCTACGAGCAGTACTTC. The V and J genes are TRBV2 and TRBJ2-7; TRBD2 is a possible D gene (5 bases). Between the trimmed V and J ends, which lost 1 base and 0 bases, there was a span of 10 bases. Germline V gene lookup returns CDR1 SNHLY and CDR2 FYNNEI. This CDR3 is built from 15 residues.

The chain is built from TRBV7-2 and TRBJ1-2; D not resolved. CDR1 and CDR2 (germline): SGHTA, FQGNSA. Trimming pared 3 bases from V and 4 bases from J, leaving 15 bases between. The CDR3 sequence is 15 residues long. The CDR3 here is CASSLYHNPSYGYTF. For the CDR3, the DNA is TGTGCCAGCAGCTTGTATCATAACCCCAGCTATGGCTACACCTTC.

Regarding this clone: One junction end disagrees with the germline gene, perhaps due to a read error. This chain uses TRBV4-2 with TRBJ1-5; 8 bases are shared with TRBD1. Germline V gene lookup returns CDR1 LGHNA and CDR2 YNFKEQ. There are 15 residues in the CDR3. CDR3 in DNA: TGTGCCAGCAGCCGCGGGACAGGTGATTCCCCGGCCGCCCTATTT. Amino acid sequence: CASSRGTGDSPAALF.

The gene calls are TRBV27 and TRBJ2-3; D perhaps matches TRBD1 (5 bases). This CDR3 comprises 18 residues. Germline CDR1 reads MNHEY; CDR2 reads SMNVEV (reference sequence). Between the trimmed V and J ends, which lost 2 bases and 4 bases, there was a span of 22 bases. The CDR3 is CASSLKGWALQGSDTQYF. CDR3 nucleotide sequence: TGTGCCAGCAGTTTAAAGGGGTGGGCGTTGCAGGGATCAGATACGCAGTATTTT.

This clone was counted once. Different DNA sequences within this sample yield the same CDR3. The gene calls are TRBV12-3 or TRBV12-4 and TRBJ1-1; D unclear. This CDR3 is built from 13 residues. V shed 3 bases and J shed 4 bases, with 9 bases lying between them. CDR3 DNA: TGTGCCAGCAGTTTTGGTGGCTCCACTGAAGCTTTCTTT. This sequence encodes CASSFGGSTEAFF.